This T cell receptor beta chain was recovered during a study of cytomegalovirus exposure and HLA in healthy donors. Germline-derived CDR1 and CDR2 are WNHNN and SYGVQD (reference sequence). The CDR3 covers 12 residues. V dropped 0 bases and J dropped 9 bases, with 6 bases sitting between them. The PCR had 60 Vbeta and 13 Jbeta primers. Here immunoSEQ multiplex PCR was the method, and the copy in TCRdb shows in-frame clones only, minus some. Among around 130,000 clones, approximately 85% were seen once, and the ten largest hold about 7%. Sequenced: PBMCs. The clonotype comes from a woman in her 30s in good health and CMV-seropositive. The chain is built from TRBV10-1 and TRBJ2-1, with unresolved D. The DNA for the CDR3 is TGCGCCAGCAGTGAGTCTAGAGGTGAGCAGTTCTTC. This gives the protein CASSESRGEQFF.